The source of this T cell receptor beta chain is a study of T cell changes during pregnancy in multiple sclerosis. The method was immunoSEQ multiplex PCR; TCRdb's version includes in-frame clones alone and lacks a portion of them. The sample shows roughly 40,000 clones, about nine tenths of them seen only once. Deletions cut 2 bases from V and 0 bases from J, with 4 bases between. The germline V gene encodes CDR1 LGHNT and CDR2 FRNRAP. This CDR3 is 13 amino acids long. The receptor was derived from a female donor in good health, enrolled as a control in a pregnancy study. V is TRBV12-5 and J is TRBJ1-1; D not resolved. Sample: CD4+ T cells from peripheral blood mononuclear cells, taken in the second trimester of pregnancy. The CDR3: CASGLSVNTEAFF. The CDR3 DNA is TGTGCTAGTGGTTTGTCGGTGAACACTGAAGCTTTCTTT.